This T cell receptor (beta chain) was identified during a study of blood T cell repertoires in COVID-19. As for the study in general: There were acute and convalescent COVID-19 samples, and they came from the United States, Italy and Spain.

The data were produced by immunoSEQ multiplex PCR, yet TCRdb's version contains in-frame clones alone and is incomplete. In the table there are about 410,000 clones, 80% to 90% of which are singletons. Sample share makes this clone medium-sized. This CDR3 is 16 amino acids long. Trimming took 5 bases from V and 5 from J; bases not matched to a gene: 8. Per the germline V gene, CDR1 is SGHTA and CDR2 is FQGNSA. The chain has TRBV7-2 and TRBJ2-2, with TRBD2 matching 10 bases. Sequencing was carried out using peripheral blood. The sequence was collected from a woman aged 25 to 39 with active or convalescent COVID-19. Here the CDR3 reads CASSLLAGVRTGELFF. The CDR3 nucleotides are TGTGCCAGCAGCCTCCTAGCGGGAGTAAGGACCGGGGAGCTGTTTTTT.